Below, 14 T cell receptor beta chains from the same sample are listed, as sequenced in a study of T cell responses to AZD1222 COVID-19 vaccine. Data came from immunoSEQ multiplex PCR; TCRdb stores just in-frame clones and leaves some out. Of 70,000 or so clones in the sample, 75% to 90% are singletons; the top ten hold around a quarter. Sequences were derived from peripheral blood, sampled 28 days after the second AZD1222 dose. These receptors all stem from an adult who received the AZD1222 COVID-19 vaccine.

The gene calls are TRBV4-1 and TRBJ2-5, with no clear D. In germline, CDR1 is MGHRA, CDR2 YSYEKL. CDR3 length: 12 amino acids. Trimming left V 0 bases short and J 4 bases short, with 3 bases between. The CDR3: CASSQDSETQYF. CDR3 coding DNA: TGCGCCAGCAGCCAAGATTCAGAGACCCAGTACTTC.

This CDR3 is CATSKDRNYGYTF. CDR3 DNA: TGTGCCACCAGTAAGGACAGGAACTATGGCTACACCTTC. The V call is TRBV24-1, the J call TRBJ1-2; 7 bases align to TRBD1. The CDR3 covers 13 residues. Trimming removed 6 bases from V and 2 bases from J; junction bases left unmatched: 2. Germline V gene sequence: CDR1 KGHDR, CDR2 SFDVKD.

V is TRBV3-1 (or the pseudogene TRBV3-2) and J is TRBJ1-2; no definite D call. Looked up from germline, CDR1 is LGHDT and CDR2 is YNNKEL (reference sequence). The CDR3 covers 13 residues. The germline V and J ends were trimmed by 2 bases and 11 bases, with 15 bases remaining between them. DNA of the CDR3: TGTGCCAGCAGCCAAATAGGTACTTCCGGGTACACCTTC. Residues: CASSQIGTSGYTF.

The rearrangement joins TRBV11-1 to TRBJ2-5, with TRBD2 matching over 8 bases. This CDR3 is 15 amino acids long. J was trimmed by 2 bases and V by 3 bases; bases with no gene match: 5. Germline CDR1 is SGHAT and CDR2 is FQDESV (reference sequence). CDR3 bases: TGTGCCAGCAGCTTGATGGCGGGGGGACAAGAGACCCAGTACTTC. Residues: CASSLMAGGQETQYF.

The rearrangement uses TRBV5-1 and TRBJ2-3; no firm D call. The V and J ends lost 2 bases and 1 base respectively, with 11 bases between them. Looked up from germline, CDR1 is SGHRS and CDR2 is YFSETQ. This CDR3 has 15 residues. CDR3 region: CASSFGRPRTDTQYF. Written as DNA, the CDR3 is TGCGCCAGCAGCTTCGGGCGTCCCCGCACAGATACGCAGTATTTT.

The chain has TRBV6-5 and TRBJ2-2, with D tentatively TRBD2 (5 bases). The germline gives CDR1 MNHEY, CDR2 SVGAGI. The CDR3 is made up of 15 amino acids. With 6 bases removed from V and 1 base from J, the gap between germline ends came to 12 bases. CDR3 sequence: CASRQPRGNTGELFF. CDR3 bases: TGTGCCAGCAGACAACCCCGGGGGAACACCGGGGAGCTGTTTTTT.

Ten or more counts support this clone. This chain joins TRBV18 and TRBJ1-5, with D perhaps TRBD1 (6 bases). CDR3 length: 17 amino acids. The V gene lost 2 bases and the J gene lost 0 bases, with 14 bases spanning the gap. The germline gives CDR1 KGHSH, CDR2 LQKENI. CDR3 nucleotide sequence: TGTGCCAGCTCACCAAGGGGGGAAGTTTATAGCAATCAGCCCCAGCATTTT. It specifies CASSPRGEVYSNQPQHF.

This clone came up a few times. The chain has TRBV7-2 and TRBJ1-2; D is uncertain. Between the trimmed V and J ends, which lost 3 bases and 8 bases, there was a span of 13 bases. Germline values: CDR1 SGHTA, CDR2 FQGNSA. The CDR3 has 13 amino acids. This CDR3 is CASSFRTDPGYTF. Here the CDR3 DNA reads TGTGCCAGCAGCTTCCGGACGGACCCGGGCTACACCTTC.

The sample holds a few counts of this clone. The genes are TRBV18 and TRBJ1-1; no clear D gene. There are 13 residues in the CDR3. In germline, CDR1 is KGHSH, CDR2 LQKENI. Trimming stripped 2 bases from V and 7 bases from J, with 11 bases between. DNA for the CDR3: TGTGCCAGCTCACCAGTTGCCGAACATGAAGCTTTCTTT. It codes for CASSPVAEHEAFF. Together with reference TRBV18 and TRBJ1-1, the CDR3 gives the full variable domain: NAGVMQNPRHLVRRRGQEARLRCSPMKGHSHVYWYRQLPEEGLKFMVYLQKENIIDESGMPKERFSAEFPKEGPSILRIQQVVRGDSAAYFCASSPVAEHEAFFGQGTRLTVV.

The chain uses TRBV5-6 and TRBJ1-6, with D possibly being TRBD1 (5 bases). Germline loops: CDR1 SGHDT, CDR2 YYEEEE. The CDR3 is made up of 16 amino acids. The V end was cut by 2 bases, the J end by 0 bases, with 9 bases between. The CDR3 DNA reads TGTGCCAGCAGCTTCCCAGGGAGCTCCTATAATTCACCCCTCCACTTT. It encodes CASSFPGSSYNSPLHF.

This chain links TRBV11-2 with TRBJ1-2, with D unclear. V gave up 5 bases and J gave up 3 bases, with 7 bases separating them. The CDR3 totals 12 residues. Germline CDR1 is SGHAT and CDR2 is FQNNGV. In DNA form, the CDR3 reads TGTGCCAGCAGCACGCAGGACTATGGCTACACCTTC. Amino acids: CASSTQDYGYTF. Full variable domain (outside the CDR3, taken from reference TRBV11-2 and TRBJ1-2): EAGVAQSPRYKIIEKRQSVAFWCNPISGHATLYWYQQILGQGPKLLIQFQNNGVVDDSQLPKDRFSAERLKGVDSTLKIQPAKLEDSAVYLCASSTQDYGYTFGSGTRLTVV.

There are a few counts of this clone. This chain uses TRBV6-5 with TRBJ2-2; D remains ambiguous. V shed 9 bases and J shed 0 bases, with 8 bases lying between them. The V gene's germline CDR1 is MNHEY and CDR2 SVGAGI. The CDR3 is 13 residues long. The CDR3 loop is CASYTTNTGELFF. CDR3 in DNA: TGTGCCAGTTACACAACGAACACCGGGGAGCTGTTTTTT.

This clone turned up a few times. This chain uses TRBV5-4 with TRBJ2-1; D may be TRBD1 or TRBD2 (6 bases each). The CDR3 has 13 amino acids. Germline CDR1 and CDR2: SGHNT and YYREEE (reference sequence). The V end was cut by 5 bases, the J end by 5 bases, with 11 bases between. The CDR3 bases are TGTGCCAGCAGGAGAGGGGGGAACAATGAGCAGTTCTTC. This translates into CASRRGGNNEQFF.

The chain carries TRBV12-3 or TRBV12-4 and TRBJ1-2, with D uncertain. The CDR3 contains 12 residues. V was pared by 5 bases and J by 0 bases, with 4 bases between. The CDR3 reads CASSLPNYGYTF. CDR3 nucleotides: TGTGCCAGCAGTCTTCCTAACTATGGCTACACCTTC.